This is a list of T cell receptor beta chains from one sample in a study of blood T cell repertoires in COVID-19. TCRdb's copy holds only in-frame clones and misses some; the assay was immunoSEQ multiplex PCR. There are over 150,000 clones in the sample; 80% to 90% occur only once, and approximately 0.99% lies in the top ten. The sequenced sample was peripheral blood. Source of these receptors: a man aged 40-55 years with acute or convalescent COVID-19. The CDR3 runs from the conserved cysteine through the conserved F or W. The D gene is left open where the match is weak. Some rows mark clone size as missing; the rest say once, few, many or name a class of expanded clone.

V	D	J	size	CDR3	DNA
TRBV12-3/TRBV12-4	.	TRBJ1-2	.	CASSPDSNYGYTF	TGTGCCAGCAGCCCGGACAGCAACTATGGCTACACCTTC
TRBV19	TRBD2	TRBJ2-3	.	CASSLGGVSTDTQYF	TGTGCCAGTAGCCTGGGGGGGGTTAGCACAGATACGCAGTATTTT
TRBV12-3/TRBV12-4	.	TRBJ2-7	.	CASSPGFSYEQYF	TGTGCCAGCAGCCCCGGGTTCTCCTACGAGCAGTACTTC
TRBV5-1	TRBD1	TRBJ1-6	.	CASRDRDRYNSPLHF	TGCGCCAGCAGAGACCGGGACAGATATAATTCACCCCTCCACTTT
TRBV28	.	TRBJ1-2	.	CASSSSDRSYGYTF	TGTGCCAGCAGTTCCAGCGACAGGTCCTATGGCTACACCTTC
TRBV3-1/TRBV3-2	TRBD2	TRBJ2-1	few	CASSHRRLAGWLNEQFF	TGTGCCAGCAGCCACCGCCGACTAGCGGGGTGGTTGAATGAGCAGTTCTTC
TRBV12-3/TRBV12-4	.	TRBJ1-2	once	CASTAGRGYGYTF	TGTGCCAGCACCGCAGGACGCGGGTATGGCTACACCTTC
TRBV9	.	TRBJ1-1	.	CASSAPSGTFYTEAFF	TGTGCCAGCAGCGCCCCCTCCGGGACATTCTACACTGAAGCTTTCTTT
TRBV2	.	TRBJ1-2	.	CASQGSNYGYTF	TGTGCCAGCCAGGGTTCTAACTATGGCTACACCTTC
TRBV12-2	.	TRBJ2-1	.	CASRYKQGCSYNEQFF	TGTGCAAGTCGCTACAAACAGGGGTGCTCCTACAATGAGCAGTTCTTC
TRBV6-5	.	TRBJ1-5	once	CASSFSGSQPQHF	TGTGCCAGCAGTTTTTCAGGGTCTCAGCCCCAGCATTTT
TRBV13	.	TRBJ2-7	.	CASSLELIAEGPYEQYF	TGTGCCAGCAGCTTAGAGTTGATAGCCGAGGGCCCCTACGAGCAGTACTTC
TRBV11-2	TRBD1	TRBJ1-6	.	CASSSAGQGDSPLHF	TGTGCCAGCAGCTCCGCGGGACAGGGGGATTCACCCCTCCACTTT
TRBV30	TRBD2	TRBJ2-5	.	CAWSLAGVKQETQYF	TGTGCCTGGAGTCTAGCGGGGGTGAAGCAAGAGACCCAGTACTTC
TRBV6-1	TRBD1	TRBJ2-1	.	CASSGLGQGLYGGDNEQFF	TGTGCCAGCAGTGGCCTTGGACAGGGTCTCTACGGTGGGGACAATGAGCAGTTCTTC
TRBV13	TRBD2	TRBJ2-3	once	CASSRDYTDTQYF	TGTGCCAGCAGCCGGGACTACACAGATACGCAGTATTTT
TRBV28	TRBD1	TRBJ1-4	.	CASRTGQGEKLFF	TGTGCCAGCAGAACGGGACAGGGGGAAAAACTGTTTTTT
TRBV7-9	.	TRBJ2-7	.	CASSLGGGGYEQYF	TGTGCCAGCAGCTTAGGGGGAGGGGGCTACGAGCAGTACTTC
TRBV7-2	.	TRBJ1-3	.	CASSPQNGNTIYF	TGTGCCAGCAGCCCGCAGAATGGAAACACCATATATTTT
TRBV7-2	TRBD2	TRBJ2-7	.	CASSLSTSGGGYEQYF	TGTGCCAGCAGCTTATCGACTAGCGGGGGTGGCTACGAGCAGTACTTC
TRBV6-5	TRBD1	TRBJ1-1	.	CASTNRGPGTAFF	TGTGCCAGCACCAACAGGGGCCCCGGAACGGCTTTCTTT
TRBV10-3	TRBD1	TRBJ1-2	once	CAIRDRGANYGYTF	TGTGCCATCAGAGACAGGGGCGCCAACTATGGCTACACCTTC
TRBV6-5	TRBD1	TRBJ2-2	.	CASSYQGAGGELFF	TGTGCCAGCAGTTACCAGGGGGCTGGCGGGGAGCTGTTTTTT
TRBV19	TRBD1	TRBJ1-1	.	CASSITGQGAEAFF	TGTGCCAGTAGTATTACGGGACAGGGAGCTGAAGCTTTCTTT
TRBV4-1	TRBD1	TRBJ1-1	.	CASSLTRQGAVNTEAFF	TGCGCCAGCAGCCTTACACGACAGGGTGCGGTGAACACTGAAGCTTTCTTT
TRBV6-2/TRBV6-3	.	TRBJ2-6	.	CASSPSFSGANVLTF	TGTGCCAGCAGCCCCTCCTTCTCTGGGGCCAACGTCCTGACTTTC
TRBV9	TRBD1	TRBJ2-2	.	CASSVNRGNTGELFF	TGTGCCAGCAGCGTAAACAGGGGAAACACCGGGGAGCTGTTTTTT
TRBV28	TRBD1	TRBJ2-7	.	CATSDGQGRNEQYF	TGTGCCACCTCAGATGGACAGGGGCGCAACGAGCAGTACTTC
TRBV5-1	TRBD2	TRBJ2-1	.	CASSVDAGTRGYEQFF	TGCGCCAGCAGCGTCGACGCCGGGACTAGGGGGTATGAGCAGTTCTTC
TRBV9	.	TRBJ2-7	.	CASSVGLGGGSYEQYF	TGTGCCAGCAGCGTAGGACTAGGGGGGGGCTCCTACGAGCAGTACTTC
TRBV7-9	TRBD1	TRBJ2-1	.	CASSLSDRGWYIF	TGTGCCAGCAGCTTAAGTGACAGGGGATGGTATATCTTC
TRBV4-2	.	TRBJ1-1	.	CASSHADRNTEAFF	TGTGCCAGCAGCCACGCCGACAGGAACACTGAAGCTTTCTTT
TRBV3-1/TRBV3-2	.	TRBJ1-6	.	CASSQGRQNNSPLHF	TGTGCCAGCAGCCAAGGGCGACAGAATAATTCACCCCTCCACTTT
TRBV18	.	TRBJ2-7	.	CASSRGQIYEQYF	TGTGCCAGCTCACGCGGACAGATTTACGAGCAGTACTTC
TRBV6-6	.	TRBJ2-3	.	CASSRYLGTDTQYF	TGTGCCAGCAGTCGTTACTTGGGCACAGATACGCAGTATTTT
TRBV5-1	TRBD1	TRBJ1-2	once	CASRDRIGGDYGYTF	TGCGCCAGCCGGGACAGAATCGGCGGAGACTATGGCTACACCTTC
TRBV5-1	TRBD1	TRBJ1-2	.	CASSRTGDGYGYTF	TGCGCCAGCAGCCGGACAGGGGATGGCTATGGCTACACCTTC
TRBV10-3	.	TRBJ2-7	.	CAISESGGWAYEQYF	TGTGCCATCAGTGAGTCCGGGGGATGGGCCTACGAGCAGTACTTC
TRBV24-1	.	TRBJ1-3	.	CATSDGATSGNTIYF	TGTGCCACCAGTGATGGGGCGACCTCTGGAAACACCATATATTTT
TRBV6-6	.	TRBJ1-2	.	CASSYSRGNNYGYTF	TGTGCCAGCAGTTACTCGAGAGGGAACAACTATGGCTACACCTTC
TRBV5-4	TRBD1	TRBJ1-1	few	CASRSDGTGFTEAFF	TGTGCCAGCAGATCAGACGGGACAGGGTTCACTGAAGCTTTCTTT
TRBV30	TRBD2	TRBJ2-7	.	CAWSYGAAGEQYF	TGTGCCTGGAGTTACGGGGCAGCGGGGGAGCAGTACTTC
TRBV19	.	TRBJ1-2	.	CATKGVGPNYGYTF	TGTGCCACAAAAGGGGTCGGGCCTAACTATGGCTACACCTTC
TRBV5-6	.	TRBJ1-1	.	CASSLAGLGEAFF	TGTGCCAGCAGCTTGGCCGGGTTAGGAGAAGCTTTCTTT
TRBV18	TRBD1	TRBJ1-1	once	CASLRDRVEAFF	TGTGCCAGCTTACGGGACAGGGTGGAAGCTTTCTTT
TRBV30	.	TRBJ1-5	.	CAWSPGVSNQPQHF	TGTGCCTGGAGTCCCGGAGTAAGCAATCAGCCCCAGCATTTT
TRBV2	TRBD1	TRBJ1-1	.	CARLLTGRDTEAFF	TGTGCCAGACTCCTGACAGGGCGGGACACTGAAGCTTTCTTT
TRBV2	TRBD1	TRBJ1-1	.	CASSPDRDRGHVGSLAFF	TGTGCCAGCAGTCCTGATAGGGACAGGGGCCACGTCGGTTCTCTGGCTTTCTTT
TRBV6-1	.	TRBJ1-3	.	CASSERQGNTIYF	TGTGCCAGCAGTGAACGACAGGGAAACACCATATATTTT
TRBV1	.	TRBJ2-3	.	CTSSRDRTSTDTQYF	TGCACCAGCAGTCGGGACAGAACCAGCACAGATACGCAGTATTTT
TRBV19	.	TRBJ2-7	.	CASSIDLATGTHEQYF	TGTGCCAGTAGTATAGATCTAGCGACAGGGACCCACGAGCAGTACTTC
TRBV24-1	.	TRBJ1-1	few	CATSSGGGTEAFF	TGTGCCACATCATCAGGAGGAGGCACTGAAGCTTTCTTT
TRBV18	TRBD1	TRBJ2-7	.	CASSPGTAYYEQYF	TGTGCCAGCTCTCCCGGGACAGCGTACTACGAGCAGTACTTC